Sequencing of this T cell receptor (beta chain) was carried out in a study of vaccination and CD4 T cells after COVID-19. Study as a whole: Cultures serving as controls received a peptide pool (CEFX or HIV-1 Nef) or no peptide.

Oncomine TCR Beta short-read sequencing was applied to DNA from cultured CD4+ T cells. TCRdb reanalysed the PCR reads using MiXCR and keeps one entry per CDR3 protein. The sample includes 15,000 to 20,000 distinct CDR3 sequences, roughly 43% of them seen just once. Treatment of the sample: approximately 9-day PBMC culture with coronavirus spike peptide pools or control peptides (ViraFEST assay). Trimming removed 5 bases from V and 7 bases from J, with 11 bases in between. CDR1 SEHNR and CDR2 FQNEAQ come from the germline V gene (reference sequence). The CDR3 is 12 amino acids. This clonotype occurred a few times. The antigen is unknown.

The sequences come from CD4+ T cells from blood, cultured in vitro, collected after SARS-CoV-2 vaccination. The sequence was collected from a human donor who had recovered from COVID-19. The chain carries TRBV7-9 and TRBJ2-5, with D tentatively TRBD2 (6 bases). CDR3 nucleotide sequence: TGTGCCAGCAGCGTAGAGGGAGGGACCCAGTACTTC. It translates to CASSVEGGTQYF.